This T cell receptor (beta chain) appears in the sequencing data of a study of Ad26.COV2.S vaccination and SARS-CoV-2 variants. Study findings and constraints: Spike-specific responses of CD8+ and CD4+ T cells were reported to display substantial breadth after vaccination. Recipients of vaccine and of placebo showed similar breadth of their non-spike TCR repertoires. The placebo group had lower spike-specific TCR breadth than the vaccine recipients did.

On this clone itself: The target antigen is unknown.

Indicated treatment: around 19 received Ad26.COV2.S at low or high dose, single or two shots; about 5 received placebo; per-sample allocation not given. Sampling happened 63 days after the first vaccine or placebo injection. Here immunoSEQ multiplex PCR was the method, and the copy in TCRdb shows in-frame clones only, minus some. Of hundreds of thousands of clones in the sample, over 75% were seen once. CDR3 length: 12 residues. CDR1 SQVTM and CDR2 ANQGSEA come from the germline V gene. J lost 7 bases, V lost 7 bases, and 6 bases had no gene match. This receptor was obtained from a person between 18 and 65 years old who received the Ad26.COV2.S COVID-19 vaccine or a placebo. The gene calls are TRBV29-1 and TRBJ2-7; 11 bases align to TRBD2. The input for sequencing was peripheral blood, taken in a trial of Ad26.COV2.S vaccine versus placebo. The CDR3 DNA is TGCAGCGCGACTAGCGGGACAGGAGAGCAGTACTTC. It is translated as CSATSGTGEQYF.